This passage covers 20 T cell receptor beta chains from one sample sequenced in a study of CD8+CD57+ T cells in acquired aplastic anemia. Researchers used genomic DNA as the template to profile TCR beta VDJ and CDR3. TCRdb processed the reads anew with MiXCR; each CDR3 protein has one entry. This sample carries more than 250,000 distinct CDR3 sequences, 45% to 70% of them seen once, and the ten largest clones take 8%. Specimen: sorted CD4+, CD8+, or CD8+CD57+ T cells (not recorded which) from PBMCs. The receptors derive from a human donor with severe aplastic anemia or a healthy control (not recorded which).

The chain links TRBV24-1 to TRBJ1-1, with D possibly TRBD1 on 5 matching bases. The CDR3 length is 15 residues. V lost 3 bases, J lost 4 bases, and 14 bases lay in between. Germline V gives CDR1 KGHDR, CDR2 SFDVKD. CDR3 nucleotide sequence: TGTGCCACCAGTGATGGACGGGGGGGTAGCACTGAAGCTTTCTTT. It codes for CATSDGRGGSTEAFF.

The chain carries TRBV7-9 and TRBJ2-1; D perhaps matches TRBD1 (5 bases). CDR3 length equals 14 residues. Trimming pared 4 bases from V and 10 bases from J, leaving 17 bases between. Germline loops: CDR1 SEHNR, CDR2 FQNEAQ (reference sequence). This CDR3 reads CASSSRAALWEQFF. The CDR3 bases are TGTGCCAGCAGCTCCAGGGCGGCCCTATGGGAGCAGTTCTTC.

The chain has TRBV7-9 and TRBJ2-5; D unclear. V was pared by 6 bases and J by 7 bases, with 9 bases between. Germline V lookup: CDR1 SEHNR, CDR2 FQNEAQ (reference sequence). The CDR3 covers 11 residues. The CDR3 sequence: CASSPSGTQYF. The CDR3 coding sequence is TGTGCCAGCAGTCCCTCCGGGACCCAGTACTTC. The full variable domain, in which reference TRBV7-9 and TRBJ2-5 provide the parts outside the CDR3, is DTGVSQNPRHKITKRGQNVTFRCDPISEHNRLYWYRQTLGQGPEFLTYFQNEAQLEKSRLLSDRFSAERPKGSFSTLEIQRTEQGDSAMYLCASSPSGTQYFGPGTRLLVL.

This chain connects TRBV6-5 to TRBJ2-7; D may be TRBD2 (6 bases). The germline V and J ends were trimmed by 0 bases and 7 bases, with 10 bases remaining between them. Germline CDR1 is MNHEY and CDR2 is SVGAGI. This CDR3 is built from 13 residues. For the CDR3, the DNA is TGTGCCAGCAGTTACTCTCCAGGGAGGGAGCAGTACTTC. Protein sequence: CASSYSPGREQYF.

This sequence joins TRBV7-8 and TRBJ2-7, with 8 bases that match TRBD2. Germline CDR1 SGHVS, CDR2 FQNEAQ. J gave up 2 bases and V 2 bases, and 5 bases lay outside the gene matches. This CDR3 contains 15 residues. CDR3 protein: CASSLWSGGTYEQYF. The CDR3 DNA reads TGTGCCAGCAGCTTATGGAGCGGGGGAACCTACGAGCAGTACTTC.

Worth noting for this clonotype: This is likely a read error, given that the CDR3 carries no conserved phenylalanine or tryptophan at its end. This chain uses TRBV7-6 with TRBJ1-2; tentative D call: TRBD1 (5 bases). CDR1 is SGHVS, CDR2 FNYEAQ, per germline. Between the trimmed V and J ends, which lost 1 base and 6 bases, there was a span of 12 bases. This CDR3 comprises 14 residues. CDR3 sequence (DNA): TGTGCCAGCAGCTTAGGGGGAGGGGTGCATGGCTACACCCTC. Protein sequence: CASSLGGGVHGYTL.

A note on this clonotype: The junction differs from germline at one of its ends, possibly a read error. The chain links TRBV15 to TRBJ2-1; 8 bases line up with TRBD2. Germline assignment: CDR1 LNHNV and CDR2 YYDKDF (reference sequence). CDR3 size: 13 residues. The CDR3 nucleotides read TGTGCCACCAGCAGAGCGGACGCGGGGGGTCAGCTCTTC. It is translated as CATSRADAGGQLF.

This clonotype came up once. The junction differs from germline at one of its ends, possibly a read error. This chain uses TRBV7-9 with TRBJ1-1, with 10 bases identical to TRBD1. Germline V gene sequence: CDR1 SEHNR, CDR2 FQNEAQ (reference sequence). The CDR3 contains 18 residues. In DNA, the CDR3 is TGCGCCAGCAGCTGGGGGGGACAGGGGTCCATTACTACCACTGAAGCTTTCTTT. This sequence encodes CASSWGGQGSITTTEAFF.

This clonotype appeared a few times. This rearrangement joins TRBV20-1 to TRBJ2-1, with a possible D match to TRBD2 (5 bases). CDR3 length: 13 residues. Looked up from germline, CDR1 is DFQATT and CDR2 is SNEGSKA (reference sequence). V lost 5 bases, J lost 7 bases, and 15 bases lay in between. This chain's CDR3 is CSAPPAGINEQFF. CDR3 in DNA: TGCAGTGCTCCCCCGGCCGGGATTAATGAGCAGTTCTTC.

This clonotype was seen repeatedly, ten times or more. The gene calls are TRBV5-1 and TRBJ1-1, with D uncertain. In germline, CDR1 is SGHRS, CDR2 YFSETQ. Trimming shortened V by 0 bases and J by 10 bases, and 10 bases separated the two germline ends. The CDR3 is 12 residues long. This chain's CDR3 is CASSLAGSRAFF. The CDR3, as DNA: TGCGCCAGCAGCTTGGCCGGCAGTCGAGCTTTCTTT.

This sequence joins TRBV5-4 and TRBJ2-7; 7 positions match TRBD2. Germline CDR1 SGHNT, CDR2 YYREEE (reference sequence). The CDR3 totals 15 residues. The V segment lost 2 bases and the J segment 3 bases; nucleotides outside the gene matches: 8. The CDR3 spells CASSFGRATNYEQYF. Here the CDR3 DNA reads TGTGCCAGCAGCTTTGGGAGGGCCACTAACTACGAGCAGTACTTC.

This clonotype has a single count. The chain joins TRBV7-3 to TRBJ2-5; D perhaps matches TRBD1 (6 bases). The V gene lost 2 bases and the J gene lost 3 bases, with 16 bases spanning the gap. CDR1 is SGHTA and CDR2 is FQGTGA in the germline V gene. The CDR3 spans 16 residues. The CDR3 DNA reads as TGTGCCAGCAGCTTATCTGCGACAGGTGGGGAAGAGACCCAGTACTTC. Translating gives CASSLSATGGEETQYF.

This clonotype was observed at least ten times. This chain links TRBV7-3 with TRBJ1-5, with D perhaps matching TRBD1 (6 bases). CDR3 length: 20 amino acids. Looked up from germline, CDR1 is SGHTA and CDR2 is FQGTGA. The ends were cut back, 5 bases at V and 0 bases at J, with 26 bases in the middle. The CDR3 reads CASSPSFYRARVYSNQPQHF. In nucleotides, the CDR3 is TGTGCCAGCAGCCCTAGCTTCTACAGGGCTCGGGTTTATAGCAATCAGCCCCAGCATTTT.

The rearrangement links TRBV19 to TRBJ1-2; D is possibly TRBD1 (5 bases). This CDR3 has 15 amino acids. The germline V and J ends were trimmed by 2 bases and 4 bases, with 14 bases remaining between them. Germline CDR1 reads LNHDA; CDR2 reads SQIVND (reference sequence). CDR3 bases: TGTGCCAGTAGTATAAGGGAGGGACCGCCCTATGGCTACACCTTC. Amino acid sequence: CASSIREGPPYGYTF.

This clonotype was counted a single time. An end of the junction differs from the germline gene, which may be a read error. The chain recombines TRBV2 with TRBJ2-7; TRBD1 matches 8 bases. The germline CDR1 and CDR2 sequences are SNHLY and FYNNEI. This CDR3 has 16 amino acids. This CDR3 is CASSETTGGRTYGQYF. CDR3 sequence (DNA): TGTGCCAGCAGTGAAACAACAGGGGGGAGAACCTACGGGCAGTACTTC.

This clonotype showed up just once. The rearrangement joins TRBV14 to TRBJ1-5; 7 bases are a match to TRBD1. Per germline, CDR1 SGHDN and CDR2 FVKESK. The junction had 6 bases not matched to a gene; V was cut back by 4 bases and J by 0 bases. The CDR3 is made up of 16 amino acids. The DNA for the CDR3 is TGTGCCAGCAGCCCAGGGACAGCGTATAGCAATCAGCCCCAGCATTTT. Its protein product is CASSPGTAYSNQPQHF.

This sequence joins TRBV2 and TRBJ2-3, with 10 bases identical to TRBD2. The trim removed 6 bases at V and 2 bases at J, leaving 8 bases unmatched. Germline-derived CDR1 and CDR2 are SNHLY and FYNNEI. This CDR3 comprises 16 residues. This CDR3 is CASRPSGSHDTDTQYF. The CDR3 DNA follows: TGTGCCAGCAGGCCTAGCGGGAGTCACGACACAGATACGCAGTATTTT.

This clonotype was seen ten or more times. The CDR3 DNA reads as TGTGCCAGCAGCAGGACAGGGGGCGTCAACACCGGGGAGCTGTTTTTT. It yields the protein CASSRTGGVNTGELFF. This rearrangement joins TRBV9 to TRBJ2-2; 11 bases match TRBD1. The CDR3 spans 16 residues. Per germline, CDR1 SGDLS and CDR2 YYNGEE. The trim removed 4 bases at V and 2 bases at J, leaving 4 bases unmatched.

This rearrangement joins TRBV25-1 to TRBJ2-1, with unresolved D. This CDR3 comprises 14 residues. V shed 0 bases and J shed 6 bases, with 9 bases lying between them. Germline assignment: CDR1 MGHDK and CDR2 SYGVNS. The CDR3 nucleotides are TGTGCCAGCAGTGAATACAGCAGAAGCAATGAGCAGTTCTTC. Amino acids: CASSEYSRSNEQFF.

This clonotype was found many times. The J gene is TRBJ1-5, the V gene TRBV6-5; a weak D match, TRBD1 (6 bases). This CDR3 is 13 amino acids long. Trimming shortened V by 2 bases and J by 6 bases, and 8 bases separated the two germline ends. CDR1 and CDR2 (germline): MNHEY, SVGAGI. CDR3 DNA: TGTGCCAGCAGTTACACAGGGATTCAGCCCCAGCATTTT. Protein product: CASSYTGIQPQHF.